This record covers a single T cell receptor (beta chain). Its antigen is unknown. Primers used in a second PCR of roughly 7 to 11 cycles were a sample-barcoded 5' primer and a J-beta primer mix. Carrying 12 random nucleotides, a template-switch adaptor labeled each individual cDNA molecule. Via MiXCR, TCRdb re-called the 5' RACE reads, giving one row per CDR3 protein. The sample has about 1.1 million distinct CDR3 sequences, more than 30% seen once. Trimming took off 4 bases at V and 4 bases at J, with 20 bases between the two ends. Germline loops: CDR1 SGHRS, CDR2 YFSETQ. This CDR3 has 16 amino acids. This sample is drawn from a study of blood T cells in healthy people across ages. Study in general: T cells yielded about one barcoded beta molecule per two cells through template switching. Broader study findings: More naive CD4+ cells and higher diversity marked long-lived donors relative to aged donors. The recorded TCR beta diversity per million T cells decreased in a roughly linear manner with age.

What was sequenced was blood. The rearrangement joins TRBV5-1 to TRBJ1-2, with D possibly matching TRBD1 (6 bases). This TCR was recovered from a man younger than 30 in good health. The CDR3 DNA is TGCGCCAGCAGCCCCCGTACAGGGCCTTACCCCTATGGCTACACCTTC. It specifies CASSPRTGPYPYGYTF.